This T cell receptor beta chain was recovered during a study of type 1 regulatory T cells. For the study at large: T-allo10 is a Tr1-enriched, alloantigen-specific CD4 T cell product made in vitro.

TCRdb fed the reads into MiXCR, producing one record per CDR3 protein. In the table there are some 90,000 distinct CDR3 sequences, roughly 31% of which are singletons. This CDR3 has 12 amino acids. Between the trimmed V and J ends, which lost 0 bases and 5 bases, there was a span of 4 bases. The germline CDR1 and CDR2 sequences are GTSNPN and SVGIG (reference sequence). The V and J genes are TRBV30 and TRBJ2-2; no clear D gene. This sequence originates from a human donor in good health. Sequenced: CD4+ T cells, either the whole sample or a sorted fraction (not recorded which). The CDR3 nucleotides read TGTGCCTGGAGTGTACGGACCGGGGAGCTGTTTTTT. Translation gives CAWSVRTGELFF.